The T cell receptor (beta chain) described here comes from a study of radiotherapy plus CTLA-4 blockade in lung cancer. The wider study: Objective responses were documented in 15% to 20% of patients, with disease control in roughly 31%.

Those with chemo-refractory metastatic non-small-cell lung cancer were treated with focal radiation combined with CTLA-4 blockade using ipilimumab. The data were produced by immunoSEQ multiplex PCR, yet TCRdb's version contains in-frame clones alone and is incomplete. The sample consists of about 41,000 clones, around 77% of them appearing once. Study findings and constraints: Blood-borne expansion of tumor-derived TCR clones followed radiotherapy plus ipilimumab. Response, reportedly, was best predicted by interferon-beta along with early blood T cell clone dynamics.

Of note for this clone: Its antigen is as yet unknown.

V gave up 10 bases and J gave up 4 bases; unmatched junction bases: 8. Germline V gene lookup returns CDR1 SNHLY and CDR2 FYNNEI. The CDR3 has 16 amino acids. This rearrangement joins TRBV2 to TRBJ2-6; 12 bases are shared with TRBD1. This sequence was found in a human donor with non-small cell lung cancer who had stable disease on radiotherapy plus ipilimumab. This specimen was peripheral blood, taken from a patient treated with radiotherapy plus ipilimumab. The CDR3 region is CATSGQGARGANVLTF. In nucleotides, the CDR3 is TGTGCCACCTCGGGACAGGGGGCAAGGGGGGCCAACGTCCTGACTTTC.